The subject of this entry is one TCR beta chain. This specimen belongs to a study of T cell responses to AZD1222 COVID-19 vaccine. The CDR3 extends over 14 amino acids. In germline, CDR1 is SGHKS, CDR2 YYEKEE (reference sequence). J lost 4 bases, V lost 4 bases, and 7 bases had no gene match. Clones were sequenced by immunoSEQ multiplex PCR, and TCRdb holds only the in-frame ones, with some missing. The profile shows about 120,000 clones, roughly 90% of them singletons. Specimen: peripheral blood, collected on day 0 of AZD1222 vaccination. The chain is built from TRBV5-5 and TRBJ1-1; 7 bases map to TRBD1. The TCR was taken from an adult in good health. The CDR3 DNA reads TGTGCCAGCAGCACGAGGACAGGCCTCACTGAAGCTTTCTTT. Translation: CASSTRTGLTEAFF.